One and the same sample provided the 15 T cell receptor beta chains below, sequenced in a study of cytomegalovirus exposure and HLA in healthy donors. The PCR ran on 60 Vbeta and 13 Jbeta primers. Assay: immunoSEQ multiplex PCR; the TCRdb copy retains only in-frame clones and omits some. The table has 100,000 or so clones, roughly three quarters seen once. The specimen sequenced was PBMCs. The receptors stem from a woman aged 40 to 49 in good health and CMV-seropositive.

V usage is TRBV6-5 and J usage is TRBJ2-7, with D tentatively TRBD1 (6 bases). Germline loops: CDR1 MNHEY, CDR2 SVGAGI. This CDR3 has 14 residues. Trimming removed 4 bases at V and 3 bases at J, with 13 bases between. CDR3 in amino acids: CASSSRDIFYEQYF. Here the CDR3 DNA reads TGTGCCAGCAGTTCCCGGGACATCTTCTACGAGCAGTACTTC.

This clone was picked up a small number of times. The junction shows a germline mismatch at one end, possibly a read error. The chain links TRBV7-7 to TRBJ2-5; 15 bases are a match to TRBD2. The CDR3 loop spans 16 amino acids. The germline V gene encodes CDR1 SSHAT and CDR2 FNYEAQ (reference sequence). The CDR3 reads CASSSGLAGGSETQYF. The DNA of the CDR3 is TGTGCTAGCAGCTCGGGACTAGCGGGGGGAAGCGAGACCCAGTACTTC. The whole variable domain, filled in from reference TRBV7-7 and TRBJ2-5, reads GAGVSQSPRYKVTKRGQDVTLRCDPISSHATLYWYQQALGQGPEFLTYFNYEAQPDKSGLPSDRFSAERPEGSISTLTIQRTEQRDSAMYRCASSSGLAGGSETQYFGPGTRLLVL.

The chain uses TRBV5-1 and TRBJ1-1; 7 nucleotides match TRBD1. CDR3 size: 14 residues. Trimming took 4 bases from V and 11 from J; bases not matched to a gene: 14. Germline loops: CDR1 SGHRS, CDR2 YFSETQ. The CDR3 DNA follows: TGCGCCAGCAGCCCAACAGACAGGGACATGCAGGCTTTCTTT. It translates to CASSPTDRDMQAFF.

The chain employs TRBV5-1 and TRBJ1-1, with a weak D call TRBD1 (6 bases). The CDR3 sequence is 13 residues long. The germline V and J ends were trimmed by 4 bases and 2 bases, with 9 bases remaining between them. The V gene's germline CDR1 is SGHRS and CDR2 YFSETQ. CDR3 sequence: CASSQGQNTEAFF. For the CDR3, the DNA is TGCGCCAGCAGCCAGGGACAAAACACTGAAGCTTTCTTT.

This clone came up a few times. The gene calls are TRBV16 and TRBJ1-1; D not resolved. CDR3 length: 12 residues. Trimming took off 4 bases at V and 2 bases at J, with 5 bases between the two ends. Germline CDR1 KGHSY, CDR2 FQNENV. CDR3 protein: CASSLTNTEAFF. The CDR3 DNA reads as TGTGCCAGCAGCCTAACTAACACTGAAGCTTTCTTT.

V usage is TRBV10-3 and J usage is TRBJ1-1; D not certain. V was pared by 2 bases and J by 4 bases, with 11 bases between. Looked up from germline, CDR1 is ENHRY and CDR2 is SYGVKD. This CDR3 is built from 14 residues. CDR3 DNA sequence: TGTGCCATCAGTGAGGGGCTTGTGGGCACTGAAGCTTTCTTT. Protein product: CAISEGLVGTEAFF.

The chain couples TRBV6-1 to TRBJ1-6, with unresolved D. Trimming left V 5 bases short and J 1 base short, with 6 bases between. The CDR3 loop spans 14 amino acids. Per germline, CDR1 MNHNS and CDR2 SASEGT. The CDR3 DNA reads as TGTGCCAGCAGTCCTCGTTCCTATAATTCACCCCTCCACTTT. This sequence encodes CASSPRSYNSPLHF.

This clone was seen only once. The chain is built from TRBV4-2 and TRBJ2-7; tentative D call: TRBD2 (5 bases). Looked up from germline, CDR1 is LGHNA and CDR2 is YNFKEQ. V was trimmed by 0 bases and J by 0 bases, leaving 9 bases between them. The CDR3 extends over 15 amino acids. Here the CDR3 DNA reads TGTGCCAGCAGCCAAGATAGTAGCGCCTCCTACGAGCAGTACTTC. Translated: CASSQDSSASYEQYF.

The CDR3 reads CASSLYGTGEEKLFF. DNA of the CDR3: TGCGCCAGCAGCTTATACGGGACAGGGGAAGAAAAACTGTTTTTT. V and J are TRBV5-1 and TRBJ1-4; 10 positions agree with TRBD1. Germline loops: CDR1 SGHRS, CDR2 YFSETQ. The CDR3 runs to 15 residues. Trimming took 2 bases from V and 8 from J; bases not matched to a gene: 6.

The chain combines TRBV13 with TRBJ2-1, with a possible D match to TRBD1 (5 bases). Germline lookup yields CDR1 PRHDT and CDR2 FYEKMQ (reference sequence). The CDR3 is 11 amino acids. V lost 4 bases, J lost 9 bases, and 7 bases lay in between. Here the CDR3 reads CASSSRGEQFF. DNA of the CDR3: TGTGCCAGCAGCTCTAGGGGTGAGCAGTTCTTC.

In its sample, this clone was seen once. The chain links TRBV19 to TRBJ2-7; 10 bases are shared with TRBD1. The CDR3 totals 13 residues. The J segment lost 3 bases and the V segment lost 6 bases, leaving 2 bases of the junction unmatched. CDR1 is LNHDA, CDR2 SQIVND, per germline (reference sequence). CDR3 nucleotide sequence: TGTGCCAGTAGCGGACAGGGGGGCTACGAGCAGTACTTC. Its protein product is CASSGQGGYEQYF.

This chain connects TRBV7-8 to TRBJ1-1; D is possibly TRBD1 (6 bases). The germline gives CDR1 SGHVS, CDR2 FQNEAQ. The CDR3 contains 16 residues. Trimming left V 4 bases short and J 6 bases short, with 21 bases between. In nucleotides, the CDR3 is TGTGCCAGCAGCTCCACCCGATTCGGGGGGCACGCTGAAGCTTTCTTT. It is translated as CASSSTRFGGHAEAFF.

The chain links TRBV4-1 to TRBJ1-2, with D unclear. Trimming stripped 1 base from V and 3 bases from J, with 15 bases between. Germline CDR1 reads MGHRA; CDR2 reads YSYEKL. The CDR3 is 16 amino acids. The CDR3 bases are TGCGCCAGCAGCCAAGTAGTTATGGGAGGCGACTATGGCTACACCTTC. Its translation is CASSQVVMGGDYGYTF.

This chain connects TRBV2 to TRBJ1-2; TRBD1 matches at 11 bases. J lost 0 bases, V lost 8 bases, and 5 bases had no gene match. The CDR3 has 15 residues. Germline assignment: CDR1 SNHLY and CDR2 FYNNEI. The CDR3 region has the DNA TGTGCCAGCGTCCGGGACAGGGGGGCTAACTATGGCTACACCTTC. Translation gives CASVRDRGANYGYTF. The full variable domain, its missing parts supplied by reference TRBV2 and TRBJ1-2, is EPEVTQTPSHQVTQMGQEVILRCVPISNHLYFYWYRQILGQKVEFLVSFYNNEISEKSEIFDDQFSVERPDGSNFTLKIRSTKLEDSAMYFCASVRDRGANYGYTFGSGTRLTVV.

The V call is TRBV7-2, the J call TRBJ2-7, with D maybe TRBD1 (6 bases). Per germline, CDR1 SGHTA and CDR2 FQGNSA. The germline V and J ends were trimmed by 5 bases and 0 bases, with 17 bases remaining between them. The CDR3 is 16 amino acids. CDR3 coding DNA: TGTGCCAGCAGCCGAGGGGACACCTTACGCTCCTACGAGCAGTACTTC. This translates into CASSRGDTLRSYEQYF.